These T cell receptor beta chains were read from a single sample in a study of T cells in Graves' hyperthyroidism and ophthalmopathy. TCRdb called the multiplex PCR reads again in MiXCR, with one record for every CDR3 protein. The sample lists 330,000 or so distinct CDR3 sequences; around a sixth were seen once. Sequencing used blood. The receptors stem from a woman aged 40 to 55 with Graves' ophthalmopathy. Both conserved end residues are part of each CDR3. A D gene is named only where the DNA matches it firmly. Not every row has a clone size; where given, it reads once, few, many or a size class.

TRBJ1-1,TRBV18,TRBD1,few,TGTGCCAGCTCACCGACTATCGACAGGGGGTGGGCTTTCTTT,CASSPTIDRGWAFF
TRBJ1-6,TRBV11-2,TRBD1,.,TGTGCCAGCAGCTTGGGACAGGGCTCACCCCTCCACTTT,CASSLGQGSPLHF
TRBJ1-1,TRBV6-5,.,.,TGTGCCAGCAGTTACCGTGGGGGTGCTGAAGCTTTCTTT,CASSYRGGAEAFF
TRBJ1-1,TRBV19,.,.,TGTGCCAGTAGTATCAACCCGGGACGGCTCGCTTTGAACACTGAAGCTTTCTTT,CASSINPGRLALNTEAFF
TRBJ1-5,TRBV12-3/TRBV12-4,.,many,TGTGCCAGCAGTTTTGAAGGTGTCGATCAGCCCCAGCATTTT,CASSFEGVDQPQHF
TRBJ2-7,TRBV6-5,TRBD1,.,TGTGCCAGCAGTTACGATGGGACAGGGGGCGCGTGGGAGCAGTACTTC,CASSYDGTGGAWEQYF
TRBJ1-2,TRBV28,.,many,TGTGCCAGCAGTTTTTTTCTGGCGGAGGACCCGGGACGGGACACCTTC,CASSFFLAEDPGRDTF
TRBJ1-2,TRBV7-2,.,many,TGTGCCAGCAGCTTAGTATGGGCAGACTCTTATGGCTACACCTTC,CASSLVWADSYGYTF
TRBJ1-1,TRBV7-2,.,.,TGTGCCAGCAGCTTAGCCCTGGGCCCAAAGAACACTGAAGCTTTCTTT,CASSLALGPKNTEAFF
TRBJ2-7,TRBV12-3/TRBV12-4,TRBD2,.,TGTGCCAGCCCATTCGGGAGTAGCGGGAGAGAAACAATCTACGAGCAGTACTTC,CASPFGSSGRETIYEQYF
TRBJ2-7,TRBV6-1,.,.,TGTGCCAGCGCTAATTTGGAGGCAGGTACCTACGAGCAGTACTTC,CASANLEAGTYEQYF
TRBJ2-7,TRBV5-1,TRBD2,many,TGCGCCAGCAGCCCAAGCGGGAGGGGTAGTCAGCAGTACTTC,CASSPSGRGSQQYF
TRBJ2-7,TRBV6-2/TRBV6-3,TRBD2,many,TGTGCCAGCAGTCTAGCGGGAGGAATCTACGAGCAGTACTTC,CASSLAGGIYEQYF
TRBJ2-4,TRBV12-3/TRBV12-4,.,many,TGTGCCAGCAGTTTCTACCTTAGCGACATTCAGTACTTC,CASSFYLSDIQYF
TRBJ2-5,TRBV2,.,many,TGTGCCAGCAGTGGGGAGTTACAAGAGACCCAGTACTTC,CASSGELQETQYF
TRBJ2-2,TRBV6-2/TRBV6-3,.,many,TGTGCCAGCAGTCTAAACCCTGCGCAAGGACGGTACCCCTGGGAGCTGTTTTTT,CASSLNPAQGRYPWELFF
TRBJ2-5,TRBV7-2,.,many,TGTGCCAGCAGCCCCCAGCCGTCCCAAGAGACCCAGTACTTC,CASSPQPSQETQYF
TRBJ2-2,TRBV5-1,TRBD2,many,TGCGCCAGCAGCTTAGGGACTACGGACACCGGGGAGCTGTTTTTT,CASSLGTTDTGELFF
TRBJ1-1,TRBV6-1,.,many,TGTGCCAGCAGTGAAGATCTCGGCTTGGACACTGAAGCTTTCTTT,CASSEDLGLDTEAFF
TRBJ1-1,TRBV18,.,.,TGTGCCAGCTCACCGAAGGGATCCACATTCGAAGCTTTCTTT,CASSPKGSTFEAFF
TRBJ1-2,TRBV12-3/TRBV12-4,.,once,TGTGCCAGCAGTTTATCCTCCCGGGACCTCTATGGCTACACCTTC,CASSLSSRDLYGYTF
TRBJ2-6,TRBV5-1,TRBD1,many,TGCGCCAGCAGCCCTGCGGGACAGGGGGGTACTGGGGCCAACGTCCTGACTTTC,CASSPAGQGGTGANVLTF
TRBJ1-2,TRBV28,.,.,TGTGCCAGCAGTTTAAGTCGCGGTTACTATGGCTACACCTTC,CASSLSRGYYGYTF
TRBJ1-1,TRBV30,.,many,TGTGCCTGGAGTGGTTGGGTAAACACTGAAGCTTTCTTT,CAWSGWVNTEAFF
TRBJ1-2,TRBV5-1,TRBD1,.,TGCGCCAGCAGCTTGGCTCTACAGGGGAACTATGGCTACATCTTC,CASSLALQGNYGYIF
TRBJ2-7,TRBV6-1,.,.,TGTGCCAGCAGCCCAGCTGGGGGGACTGAATCCTACGAGCAGTACTTC,CASSPAGGTESYEQYF
TRBJ1-1,TRBV15,.,many,TGTGCCACCAGCAGAGATAGGAGGTGGTACGGATCTGAAGCTTTCTTT,CATSRDRRWYGSEAFF
TRBJ2-7,TRBV11-2,.,many,TGTGCCAGCAGCTTAGTCTTTGCAGGGGCGACCTACGAGCAGTACTTC,CASSLVFAGATYEQYF
TRBJ1-1,TRBV20-1,.,many,TGCAGTGCTAGAGATGAAGGGATCAGCACTGAAGCTTTCTTT,CSARDEGISTEAFF
TRBJ2-1,TRBV9,.,.,TGTGCCAGCAGGGGGCTCTCCGATGAGCAGTTCTTC,CASRGLSDEQFF
TRBJ2-7,TRBV19,.,.,TGTGCCAGTCGGGGTTCCGGGTACGAGCAGTACTTC,CASRGSGYEQYF
TRBJ2-2,TRBV7-6,.,.,TGTGCCAGCAGCTTAGTTCGGCAGCCGCCGAACACCGGGGAGCTGTTTTTT,CASSLVRQPPNTGELFF
TRBJ2-5,TRBV6-1,.,many,TGTGCCAGCAGTGAGGTTGGGGGCCAAGAGACCCAGTACTTC,CASSEVGGQETQYF
TRBJ1-1,TRBV6-1,.,many,TGTGCCAGCAGTGCCTCTAAGAACACTGAAGCTTTCTTT,CASSASKNTEAFF
TRBJ1-2,TRBV20-1,.,many,TGCAGTGCTAGAGATCGGTCAAGGGATGGCTACACCTTC,CSARDRSRDGYTF
TRBJ2-7,TRBV7-8,.,many,TGTGCCAGCAGCTTAATACAGGGTAGCGAGCAGTACTTC,CASSLIQGSEQYF
TRBJ2-5,TRBV6-5,.,many,TGTGCCAGCAGTTACTCGAACCAAGCTGGGGAGACCCAGTACTTC,CASSYSNQAGETQYF
TRBJ1-6,TRBV12-3/TRBV12-4,.,.,TGTGCCAGCAGTTCTTTTGAGGATTCACCCCTCCACTTT,CASSSFEDSPLHF
TRBJ1-2,TRBV28,.,many,TGTGCCAGCAGTCACTCGGACACCTTAGGGGGCTATGGCTACACCTTC,CASSHSDTLGGYGYTF
TRBJ2-2,TRBV28,.,many,TGTGCCAGCAGTTTATATGGCAAACAGGGACACGGGGAGCTGTTTTTT,CASSLYGKQGHGELFF
TRBJ1-3,TRBV4-1,.,many,TGCGCCAGCAGCCAAGATTACAGGGACACCATATATTTT,CASSQDYRDTIYF
TRBJ2-2,TRBV6-1,.,many,TGTGCCAGCAGTGAATTGGCATCGAACACCGGGGAGCTGTTTTTT,CASSELASNTGELFF
TRBJ1-6,TRBV6-1,TRBD1,.,TGTGCCAGCAGCCGGGACAGGGATAATTCACCCCTCCACTTT,CASSRDRDNSPLHF
TRBJ2-5,TRBV3-1,.,.,TGTGCCAGCAGCCAACGCCTAGACGGGACCCAGTACTTC,CASSQRLDGTQYF
TRBJ1-5,TRBV20-1,.,once,TGCAGTGCTCCTTTGACAGGACCCAATCAGCCCCAGCATTTT,CSAPLTGPNQPQHF
TRBJ2-1,TRBV28,TRBD1,few,TGTGCCAGCAGTTTAGGACAGGGCCATTTGGATGAGCAGTTCTTC,CASSLGQGHLDEQFF
TRBJ1-3,TRBV10-3,.,many,TGTGCCATCAGCGATCCGGGACGGAAAAACTCTGAAAACACCATATATTTT,CAISDPGRKNSENTIYF
TRBJ1-2,TRBV27,.,many,TGTGCCAGCAGTTTAATAGGGGGCTATGGCTACACCTTC,CASSLIGGYGYTF